The clone carrying this T cell receptor (beta chain) occurred many times. Its antigen is undetermined. The source of the sample is a study of CD8 T cells in ankylosing spondylitis. Study-wide results and caveats: Made up of about eight highly homologous variants, a TCR beta motif appeared characteristic of ankylosing spondylitis blood.

J lost 5 bases, V lost 4 bases, and 10 bases had no gene match. From germline, CDR1 is SGHRS and CDR2 YFSETQ. The length of the CDR3 is 16 residues. TCRdb independently ran MiXCR on the 5' RACE reads; one entry per CDR3 protein. The sample holds about 440,000 distinct CDR3 sequences; roughly a sixth are singletons and the top ten take over 0.9%. The chain has TRBV5-1 and TRBJ2-1, with 9 positions matching TRBD2. Sequenced input: blood, either unsorted or a sorted T cell fraction (not recorded which). The clonotype was recovered from a male donor with ankylosing spondylitis. CDR3 DNA: TGCGCCAGCAGCAGGGGGCCTAGCGGGGCTGACAATGAGCAGTTCTTC. This sequence encodes CASSRGPSGADNEQFF. Using reference TRBV5-1 and TRBJ2-1 for the parts outside the CDR3, the full variable domain is KAGVTQTPRYLIKTRGQQVTLSCSPISGHRSVSWYQQTPGQGLQFLFEYFSETQRNKGNFPGRFSGRQFSNSRSEMNVSTLELGDSALYLCASSRGPSGADNEQFFGPGTRLTVL.